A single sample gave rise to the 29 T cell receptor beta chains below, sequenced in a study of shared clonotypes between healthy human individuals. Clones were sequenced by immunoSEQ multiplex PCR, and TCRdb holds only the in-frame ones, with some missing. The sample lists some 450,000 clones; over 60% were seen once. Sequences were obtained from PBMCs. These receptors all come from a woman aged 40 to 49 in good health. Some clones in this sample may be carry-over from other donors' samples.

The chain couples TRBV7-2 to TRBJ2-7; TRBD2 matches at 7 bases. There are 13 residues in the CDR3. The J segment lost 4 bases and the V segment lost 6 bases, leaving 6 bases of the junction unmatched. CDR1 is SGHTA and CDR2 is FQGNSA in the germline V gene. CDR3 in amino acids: CASSGGRTYEQYF. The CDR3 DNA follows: TGTGCCAGCAGTGGCGGGAGAACGTACGAGCAGTACTTC.

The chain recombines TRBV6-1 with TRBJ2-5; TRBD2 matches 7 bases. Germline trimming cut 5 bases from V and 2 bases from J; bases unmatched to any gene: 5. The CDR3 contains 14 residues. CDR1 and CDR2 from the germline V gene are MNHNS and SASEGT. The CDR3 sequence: CASSQGLLQETQYF. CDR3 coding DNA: TGTGCCAGCAGTCAGGGACTATTGCAAGAGACCCAGTACTTC.

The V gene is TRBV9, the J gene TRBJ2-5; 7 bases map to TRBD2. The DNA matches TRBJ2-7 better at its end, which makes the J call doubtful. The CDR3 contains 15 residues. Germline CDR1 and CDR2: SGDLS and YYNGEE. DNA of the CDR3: TGTGCCAGCAGCGTCGCTAGCGGACCCACCTACGAGCAGTACTTC. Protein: CASSVASGPTYEQYF.

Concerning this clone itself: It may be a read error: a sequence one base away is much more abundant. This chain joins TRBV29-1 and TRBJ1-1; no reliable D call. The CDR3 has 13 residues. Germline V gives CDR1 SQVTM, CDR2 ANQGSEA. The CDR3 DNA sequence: TGCAACGTCACAGTAGGGTTAGACACTGAAGCTTTCTTT. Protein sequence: CNVTVGLDTEAFF.

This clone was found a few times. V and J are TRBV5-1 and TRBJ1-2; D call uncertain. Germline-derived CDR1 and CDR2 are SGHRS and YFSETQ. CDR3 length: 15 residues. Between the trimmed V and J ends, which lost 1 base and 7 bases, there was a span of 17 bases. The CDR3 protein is CASSLYGADPRGYTF. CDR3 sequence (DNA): TGCGCCAGCAGCTTGTACGGCGCCGACCCCCGTGGCTACACCTTC.

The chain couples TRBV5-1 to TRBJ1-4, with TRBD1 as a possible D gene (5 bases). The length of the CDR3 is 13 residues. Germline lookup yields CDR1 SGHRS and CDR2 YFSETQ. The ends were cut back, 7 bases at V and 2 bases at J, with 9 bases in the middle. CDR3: CASGGGTNEKLFF. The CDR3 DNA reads TGCGCCAGCGGGGGAGGGACTAATGAAAAACTGTTTTTT.

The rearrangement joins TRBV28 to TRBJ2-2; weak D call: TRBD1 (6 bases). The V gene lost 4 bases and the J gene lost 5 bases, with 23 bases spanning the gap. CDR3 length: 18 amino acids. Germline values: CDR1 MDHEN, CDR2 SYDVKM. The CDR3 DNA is TGTGCCAGCAGTTCGAGGCCCAACAGGGACGGGAAGACCGGGGAGCTGTTTTTT. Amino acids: CASSSRPNRDGKTGELFF.

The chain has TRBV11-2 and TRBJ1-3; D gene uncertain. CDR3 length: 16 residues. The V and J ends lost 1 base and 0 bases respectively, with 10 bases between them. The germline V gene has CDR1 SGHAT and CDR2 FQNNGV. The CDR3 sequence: CASSLGSLRSGNTIYF. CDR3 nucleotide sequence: TGTGCCAGCAGCTTAGGTTCTCTCCGCTCTGGAAACACCATATATTTT.

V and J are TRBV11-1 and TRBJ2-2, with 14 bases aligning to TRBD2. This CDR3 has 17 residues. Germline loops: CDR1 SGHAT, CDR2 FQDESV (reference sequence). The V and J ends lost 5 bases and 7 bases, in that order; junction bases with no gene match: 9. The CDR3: CASSPLGLAGVDGELFF. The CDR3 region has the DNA TGTGCCAGCAGCCCCTTGGGACTAGCGGGAGTGGACGGGGAGCTGTTTTTT.

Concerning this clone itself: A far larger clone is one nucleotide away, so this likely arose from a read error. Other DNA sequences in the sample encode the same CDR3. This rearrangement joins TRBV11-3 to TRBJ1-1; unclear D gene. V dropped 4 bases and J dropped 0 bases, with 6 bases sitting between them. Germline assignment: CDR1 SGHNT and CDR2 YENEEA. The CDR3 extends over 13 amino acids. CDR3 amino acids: CASSSQMNTEAFF. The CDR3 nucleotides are TGTGCCAGCAGCTCACAAATGAACACTGAAGCTTTCTTT.

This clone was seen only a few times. The CDR3 loop reads CASSVLAGGHTDTQYF. CDR3 nucleotides: TGTGCCAGCAGCGTCCTAGCGGGAGGGCACACAGATACGCAGTATTTT. The V call is TRBV9, the J call TRBJ2-3; 12 positions match TRBD2. The V and J ends lost 2 bases and 2 bases, in that order; junction bases with no gene match: 3. Per germline, CDR1 SGDLS and CDR2 YYNGEE. This CDR3 region has 16 residues.

As DNA, the CDR3 is TGTGCCAGCAGCTTATTCGCAGGCGAGGGCACCGGGGAGCTGTTTTTT. Protein product: CASSLFAGEGTGELFF. V and J are TRBV7-2 and TRBJ2-2; a possible D gene is TRBD2 (5 bases). Germline values: CDR1 SGHTA, CDR2 FQGNSA. There are 16 residues in the CDR3. Trimming left V 2 bases short and J 4 bases short, with 14 bases between.

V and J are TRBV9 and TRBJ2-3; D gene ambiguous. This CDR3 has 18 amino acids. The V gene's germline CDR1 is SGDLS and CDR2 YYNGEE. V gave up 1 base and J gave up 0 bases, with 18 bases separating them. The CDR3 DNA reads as TGTGCCAGCAGCGTACAGGATGGAACAGTCATTAGCACAGATACGCAGTATTTT. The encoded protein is CASSVQDGTVISTDTQYF.

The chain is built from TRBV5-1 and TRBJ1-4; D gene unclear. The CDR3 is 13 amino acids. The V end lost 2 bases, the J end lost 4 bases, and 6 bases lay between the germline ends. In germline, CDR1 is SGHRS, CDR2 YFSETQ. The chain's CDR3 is CASSFNSNEKLFF. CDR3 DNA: TGCGCCAGCAGCTTCAACAGTAATGAAAAACTGTTTTTT.

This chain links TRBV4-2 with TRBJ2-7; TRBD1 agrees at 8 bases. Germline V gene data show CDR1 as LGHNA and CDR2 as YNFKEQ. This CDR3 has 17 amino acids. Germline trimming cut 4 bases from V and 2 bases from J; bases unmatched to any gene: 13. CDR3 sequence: CASSRDLRQGATYEQYF. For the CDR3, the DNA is TGTGCCAGCAGCCGCGACCTTCGTCAGGGGGCAACCTACGAGCAGTACTTC.

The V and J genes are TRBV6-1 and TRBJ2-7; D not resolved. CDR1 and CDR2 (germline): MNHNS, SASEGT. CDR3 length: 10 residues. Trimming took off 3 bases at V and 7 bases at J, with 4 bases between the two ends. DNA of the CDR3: TGTGCCAGCAGTGATTGGGAGCAGTACTTC. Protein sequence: CASSDWEQYF.

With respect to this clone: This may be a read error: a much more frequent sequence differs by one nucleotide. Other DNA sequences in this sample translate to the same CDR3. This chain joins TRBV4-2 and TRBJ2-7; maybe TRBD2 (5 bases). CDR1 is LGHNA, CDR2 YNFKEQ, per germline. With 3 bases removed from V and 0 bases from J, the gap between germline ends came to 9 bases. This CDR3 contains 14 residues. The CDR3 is CASSQTTSSYEQYF. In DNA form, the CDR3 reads TGTGCCAGCAGCCAGACCACTAGCTCCTACGAGCAGTACTTC.

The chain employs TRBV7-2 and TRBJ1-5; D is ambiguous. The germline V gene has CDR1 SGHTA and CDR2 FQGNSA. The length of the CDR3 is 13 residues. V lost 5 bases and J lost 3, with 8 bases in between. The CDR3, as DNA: TGTGCCAGCAGCCGGCAGGACAATCAGCCCCAGCATTTT. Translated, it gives CASSRQDNQPQHF.

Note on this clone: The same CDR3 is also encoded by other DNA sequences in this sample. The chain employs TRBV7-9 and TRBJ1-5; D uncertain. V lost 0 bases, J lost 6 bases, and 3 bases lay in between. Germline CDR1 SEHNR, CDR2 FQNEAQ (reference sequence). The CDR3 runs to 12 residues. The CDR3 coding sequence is TGTGCCAGCAGCTTAGCGAGTCAGCCCCAGCATTTT. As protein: CASSLASQPQHF.

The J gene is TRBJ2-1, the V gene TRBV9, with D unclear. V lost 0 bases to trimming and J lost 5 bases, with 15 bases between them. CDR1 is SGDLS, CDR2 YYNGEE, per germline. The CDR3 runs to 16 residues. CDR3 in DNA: TGTGCCAGCAGCGTAGCTATCGGCGCCGCTAACAATGAGCAGTTCTTC. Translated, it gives CASSVAIGAANNEQFF.

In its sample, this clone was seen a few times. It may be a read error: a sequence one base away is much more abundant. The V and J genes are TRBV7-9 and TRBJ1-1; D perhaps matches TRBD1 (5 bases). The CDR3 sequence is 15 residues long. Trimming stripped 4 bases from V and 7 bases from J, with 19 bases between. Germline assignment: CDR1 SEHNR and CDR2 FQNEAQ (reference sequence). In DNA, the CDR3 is TGTGCCAGCAGCTATGACCGGGACGGGGTAGGTGAAGCTTTCTTT. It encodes CASSYDRDGVGEAFF.

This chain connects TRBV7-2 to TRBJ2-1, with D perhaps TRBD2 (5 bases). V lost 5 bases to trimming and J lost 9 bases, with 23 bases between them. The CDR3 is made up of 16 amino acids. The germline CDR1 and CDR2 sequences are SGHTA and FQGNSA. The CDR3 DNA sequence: TGTGCCAGCAGCCTGAATGCGAGGGCCAAGTTGGCTGAGCAGTTCTTC. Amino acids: CASSLNARAKLAEQFF.

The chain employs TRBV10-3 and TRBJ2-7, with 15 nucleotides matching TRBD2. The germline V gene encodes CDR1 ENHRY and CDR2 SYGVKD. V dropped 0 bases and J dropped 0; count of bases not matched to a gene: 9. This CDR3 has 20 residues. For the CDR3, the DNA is TGTGCCATCAGTGAGTCGACCGGGACTAGCGGGAGGCTTAGCTCCTACGAGCAGTACTTC. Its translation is CAISESTGTSGRLSSYEQYF.

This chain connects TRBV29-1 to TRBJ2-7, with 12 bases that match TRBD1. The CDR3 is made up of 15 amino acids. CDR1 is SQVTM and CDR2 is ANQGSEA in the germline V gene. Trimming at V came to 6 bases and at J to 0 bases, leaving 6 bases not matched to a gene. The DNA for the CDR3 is TGCAGCGTAACCGGGACAGGGGGCCTCTCCTACGAGCAGTACTTC. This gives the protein CSVTGTGGLSYEQYF.

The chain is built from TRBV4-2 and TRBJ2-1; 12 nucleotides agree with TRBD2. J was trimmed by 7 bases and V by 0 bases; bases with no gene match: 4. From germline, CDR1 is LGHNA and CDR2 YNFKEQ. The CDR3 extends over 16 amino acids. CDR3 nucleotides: TGTGCCAGCAGCCAAGATTGGCTAGCGGGGGGGAATGAGCAGTTCTTC. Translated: CASSQDWLAGGNEQFF.

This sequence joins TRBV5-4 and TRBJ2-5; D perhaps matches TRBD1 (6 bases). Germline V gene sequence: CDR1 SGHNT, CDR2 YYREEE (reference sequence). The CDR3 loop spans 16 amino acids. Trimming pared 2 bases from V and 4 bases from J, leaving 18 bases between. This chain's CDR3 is CASSFPIQGQAETQYF. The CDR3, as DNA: TGTGCCAGCAGCTTTCCAATACAGGGTCAGGCAGAGACCCAGTACTTC.

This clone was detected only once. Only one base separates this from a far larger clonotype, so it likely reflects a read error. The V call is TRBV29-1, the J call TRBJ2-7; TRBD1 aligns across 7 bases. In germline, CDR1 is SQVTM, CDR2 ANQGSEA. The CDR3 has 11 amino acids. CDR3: CSVRQGYERYF. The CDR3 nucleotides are TGCAGCGTGAGACAGGGTTACGAGCGGTACTTC.

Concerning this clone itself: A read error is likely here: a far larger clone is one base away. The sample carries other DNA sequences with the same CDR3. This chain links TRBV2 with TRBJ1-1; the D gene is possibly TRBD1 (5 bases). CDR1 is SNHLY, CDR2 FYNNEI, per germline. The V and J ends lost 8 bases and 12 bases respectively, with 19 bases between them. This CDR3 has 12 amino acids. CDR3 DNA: TGTGCCAGCCATCCCACAGGAGATTATACTTTCTTT. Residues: CASHPTGDYTFF.

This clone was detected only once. The CDR3: CASSLAGQAFGNTIYF. The CDR3 nucleotides are TGCGCCAGCAGCTTGGCCGGACAGGCCTTTGGAAACACCATATATTTT. V and J are TRBV5-1 and TRBJ1-3; 7 bases are shared with TRBD1. After removal of 0 bases from V and 3 bases from J, the junction contained 6 bases not matched to a gene. The length of the CDR3 is 16 residues. CDR1 is SGHRS, CDR2 YFSETQ, per germline.